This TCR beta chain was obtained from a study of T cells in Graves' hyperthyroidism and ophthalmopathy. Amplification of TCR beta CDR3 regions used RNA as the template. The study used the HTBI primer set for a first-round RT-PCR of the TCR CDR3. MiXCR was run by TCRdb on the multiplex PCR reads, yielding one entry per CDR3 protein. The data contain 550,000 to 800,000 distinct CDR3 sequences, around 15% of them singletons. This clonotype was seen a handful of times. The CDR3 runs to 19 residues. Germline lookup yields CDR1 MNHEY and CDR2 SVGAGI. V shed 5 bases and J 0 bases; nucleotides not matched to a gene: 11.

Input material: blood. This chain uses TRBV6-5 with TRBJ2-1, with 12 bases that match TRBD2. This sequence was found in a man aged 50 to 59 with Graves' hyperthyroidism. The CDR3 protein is CASSLLLAGGLSSYNEQFF. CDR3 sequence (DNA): TGTGCCAGCAGTCTTCTACTAGCGGGAGGACTCAGCTCCTACAATGAGCAGTTCTTC.